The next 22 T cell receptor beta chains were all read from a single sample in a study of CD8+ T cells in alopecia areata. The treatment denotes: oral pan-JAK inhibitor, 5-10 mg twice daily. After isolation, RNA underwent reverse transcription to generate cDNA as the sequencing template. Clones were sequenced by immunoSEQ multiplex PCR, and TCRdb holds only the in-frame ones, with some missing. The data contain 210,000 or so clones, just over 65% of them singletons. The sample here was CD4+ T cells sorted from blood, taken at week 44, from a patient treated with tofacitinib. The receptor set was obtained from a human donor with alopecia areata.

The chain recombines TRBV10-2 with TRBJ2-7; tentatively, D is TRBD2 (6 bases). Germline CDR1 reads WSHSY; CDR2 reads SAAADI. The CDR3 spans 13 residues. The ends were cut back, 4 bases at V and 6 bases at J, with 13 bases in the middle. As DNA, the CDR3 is TGCGCCAGCAGTGGAACGGGAGCTCGCGAGCAGTACTTC. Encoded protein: CASSGTGAREQYF.

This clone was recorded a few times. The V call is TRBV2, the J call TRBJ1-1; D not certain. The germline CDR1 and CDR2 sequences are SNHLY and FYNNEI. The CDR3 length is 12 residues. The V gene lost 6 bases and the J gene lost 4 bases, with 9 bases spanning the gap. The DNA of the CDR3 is TGTGCCAGCAGCTCGGGAGGCACTGAAGCTTTCTTT. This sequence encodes CASSSGGTEAFF.

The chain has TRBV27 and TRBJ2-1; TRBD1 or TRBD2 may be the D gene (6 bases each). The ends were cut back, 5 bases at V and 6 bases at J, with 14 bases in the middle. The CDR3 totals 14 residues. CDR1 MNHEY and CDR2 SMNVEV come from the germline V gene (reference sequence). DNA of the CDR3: TGTGCCAGCAGTAGGGGGGCTGCGGGCAATGAGCAGTTCTTC. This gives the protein CASSRGAAGNEQFF.

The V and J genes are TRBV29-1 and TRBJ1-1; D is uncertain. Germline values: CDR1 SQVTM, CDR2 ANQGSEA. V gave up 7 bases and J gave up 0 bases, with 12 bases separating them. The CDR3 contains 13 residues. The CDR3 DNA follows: TGCAGCGCCGCCAGGCTGATGAACACTGAAGCTTTCTTT. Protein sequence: CSAARLMNTEAFF. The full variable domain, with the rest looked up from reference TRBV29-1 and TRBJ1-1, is SAVISQKPSRDICQRGTSLTIQCQVDSQVTMMFWYRQQPGQSLTLIATANQGSEATYESGFVIDKFPISRPNLTFSTLTVSNMSPEDSSIYLCSAARLMNTEAFFGQGTRLTVV.

CDR3 bases: TGCGCCAGCAGCCGTGACGGGGGCTCGACAGATACGCAGTATTTT. It yields the protein CASSRDGGSTDTQYF. V usage is TRBV5-1 and J usage is TRBJ2-3; either TRBD1 or TRBD2 may fit D (6 bases each). The CDR3 extends over 15 amino acids. Germline V gene data show CDR1 as SGHRS and CDR2 as YFSETQ. Trimming shortened V by 4 bases and J by 3 bases, and 15 bases separated the two germline ends. Supplemented by reference TRBV5-1 and TRBJ2-3, the full variable domain reads KAGVTQTPRYLIKTRGQQVTLSCSPISGHRSVSWYQQTPGQGLQFLFEYFSETQRNKGNFPGRFSGRQFSNSRSEMNVSTLELGDSALYLCASSRDGGSTDTQYFGPGTRLTVL.

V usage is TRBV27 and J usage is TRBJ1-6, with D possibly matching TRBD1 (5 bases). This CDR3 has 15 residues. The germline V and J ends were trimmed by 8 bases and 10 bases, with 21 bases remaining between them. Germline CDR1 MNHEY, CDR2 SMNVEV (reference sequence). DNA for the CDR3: TGTGCCAGCGCTCCCAGCGTGGGGCCGGGATCACCCCTCCACTTT. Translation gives CASAPSVGPGSPLHF.

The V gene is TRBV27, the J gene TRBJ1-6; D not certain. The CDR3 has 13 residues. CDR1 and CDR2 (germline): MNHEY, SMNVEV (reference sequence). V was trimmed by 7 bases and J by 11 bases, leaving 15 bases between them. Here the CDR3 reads CASKDHGMAPLHF. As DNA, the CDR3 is TGTGCCAGCAAGGACCACGGCATGGCACCCCTCCACTTT.

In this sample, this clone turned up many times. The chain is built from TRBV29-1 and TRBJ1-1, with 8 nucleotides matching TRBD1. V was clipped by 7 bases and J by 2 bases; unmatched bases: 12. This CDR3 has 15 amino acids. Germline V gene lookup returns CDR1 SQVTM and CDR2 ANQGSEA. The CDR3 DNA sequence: TGCAGCGCTAGACAGGGGCTGAACTTTAACACTGAAGCTTTCTTT. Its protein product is CSARQGLNFNTEAFF. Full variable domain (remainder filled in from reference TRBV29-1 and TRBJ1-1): SAVISQKPSRDICQRGTSLTIQCQVDSQVTMMFWYRQQPGQSLTLIATANQGSEATYESGFVIDKFPISRPNLTFSTLTVSNMSPEDSSIYLCSARQGLNFNTEAFFGQGTRLTVV.

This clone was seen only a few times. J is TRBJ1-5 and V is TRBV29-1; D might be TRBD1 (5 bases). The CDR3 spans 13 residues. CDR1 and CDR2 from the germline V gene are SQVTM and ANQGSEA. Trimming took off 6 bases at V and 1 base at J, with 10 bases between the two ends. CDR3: CSVADRSNQPQHF. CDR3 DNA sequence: TGCAGCGTCGCCGACAGAAGCAATCAGCCCCAGCATTTT.

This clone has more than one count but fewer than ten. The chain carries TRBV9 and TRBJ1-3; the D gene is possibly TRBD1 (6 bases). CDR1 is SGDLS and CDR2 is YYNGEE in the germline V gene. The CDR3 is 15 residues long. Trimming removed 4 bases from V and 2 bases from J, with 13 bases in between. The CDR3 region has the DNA TGTGCCAGCAGCCCCCTCACAGGGACTGGAAACACCATATATTTT. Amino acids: CASSPLTGTGNTIYF.

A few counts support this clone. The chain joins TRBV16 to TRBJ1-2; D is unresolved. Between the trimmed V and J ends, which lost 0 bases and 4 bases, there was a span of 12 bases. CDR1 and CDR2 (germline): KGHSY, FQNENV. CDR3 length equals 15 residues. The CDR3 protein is CASSQSAGGPYGYTF. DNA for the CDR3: TGTGCCAGCAGCCAATCGGCGGGCGGCCCCTATGGCTACACCTTC.

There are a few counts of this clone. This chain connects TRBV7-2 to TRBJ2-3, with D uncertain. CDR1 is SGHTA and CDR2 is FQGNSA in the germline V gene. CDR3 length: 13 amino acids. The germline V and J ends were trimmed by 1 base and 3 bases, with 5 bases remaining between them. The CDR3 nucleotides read TGTGCCAGCAGCTTAGTAAATACAGATACGCAGTATTTT. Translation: CASSLVNTDTQYF.

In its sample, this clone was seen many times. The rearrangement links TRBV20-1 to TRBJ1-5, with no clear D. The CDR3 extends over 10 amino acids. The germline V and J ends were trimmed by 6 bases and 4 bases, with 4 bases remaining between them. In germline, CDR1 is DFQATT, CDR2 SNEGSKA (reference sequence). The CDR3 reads CSAGNQPQHF. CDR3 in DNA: TGCAGTGCGGGGAATCAGCCCCAGCATTTT.

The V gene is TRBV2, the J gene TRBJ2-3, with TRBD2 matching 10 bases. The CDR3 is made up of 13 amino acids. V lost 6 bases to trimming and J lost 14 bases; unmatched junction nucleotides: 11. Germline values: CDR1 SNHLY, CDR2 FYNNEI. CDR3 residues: CASRANLAGDPYF. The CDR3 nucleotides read TGTGCCAGCAGAGCAAACCTAGCGGGGGATCCGTATTTT.

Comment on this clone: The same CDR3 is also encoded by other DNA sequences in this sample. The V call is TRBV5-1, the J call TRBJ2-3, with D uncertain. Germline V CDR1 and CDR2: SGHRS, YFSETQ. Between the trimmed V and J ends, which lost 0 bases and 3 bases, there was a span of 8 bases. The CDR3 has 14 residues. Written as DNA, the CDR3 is TGCGCCAGCAGCTTGGAGGGCAGAACAGATACGCAGTATTTT. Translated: CASSLEGRTDTQYF.

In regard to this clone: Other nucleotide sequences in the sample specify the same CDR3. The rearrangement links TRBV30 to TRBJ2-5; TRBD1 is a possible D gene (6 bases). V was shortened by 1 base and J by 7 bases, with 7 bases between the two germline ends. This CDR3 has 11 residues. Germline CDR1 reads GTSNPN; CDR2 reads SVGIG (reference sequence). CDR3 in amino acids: CAWSGGGTQYF. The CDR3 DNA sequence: TGTGCCTGGAGTGGAGGGGGGACCCAGTACTTC.

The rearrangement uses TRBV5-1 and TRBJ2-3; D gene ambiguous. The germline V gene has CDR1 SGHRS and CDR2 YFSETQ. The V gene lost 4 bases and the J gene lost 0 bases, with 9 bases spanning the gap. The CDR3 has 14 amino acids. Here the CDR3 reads CASSPGRSTDTQYF. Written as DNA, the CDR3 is TGCGCCAGCAGCCCGGGCCGAAGCACAGATACGCAGTATTTT.

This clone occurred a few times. The CDR3 spells CSVVRTGGNTIYF. CDR3 nucleotides: TGCAGCGTTGTGAGGACAGGAGGAAACACCATATATTTT. This rearrangement joins TRBV29-1 to TRBJ1-3, with 7 nucleotides matching TRBD1. This CDR3 comprises 13 residues. V was clipped by 4 bases and J by 4 bases; unmatched bases: 4. CDR1 and CDR2 (germline): SQVTM, ANQGSEA.

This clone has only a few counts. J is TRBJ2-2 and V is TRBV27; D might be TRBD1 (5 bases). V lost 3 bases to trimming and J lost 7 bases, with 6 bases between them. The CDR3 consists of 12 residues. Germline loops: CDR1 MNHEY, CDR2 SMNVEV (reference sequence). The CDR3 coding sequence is TGTGCCAGCAGTTTTCAGGGCGGGGAGCTGTTTTTT. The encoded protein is CASSFQGGELFF.

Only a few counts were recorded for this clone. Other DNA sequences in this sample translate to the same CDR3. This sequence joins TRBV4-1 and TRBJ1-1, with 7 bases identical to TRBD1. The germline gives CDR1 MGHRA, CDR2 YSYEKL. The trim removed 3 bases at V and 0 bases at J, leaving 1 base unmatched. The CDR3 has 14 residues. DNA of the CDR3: TGCGCCAGCAGCCAGGGACAGTTGAACACTGAAGCTTTCTTT. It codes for CASSQGQLNTEAFF.

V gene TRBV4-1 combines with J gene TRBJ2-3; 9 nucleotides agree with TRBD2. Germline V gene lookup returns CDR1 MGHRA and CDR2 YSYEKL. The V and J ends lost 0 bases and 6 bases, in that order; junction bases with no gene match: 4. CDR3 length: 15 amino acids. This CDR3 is CASSQEERGADTQYF. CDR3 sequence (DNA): TGCGCCAGCAGCCAAGAGGAGCGGGGGGCTGATACGCAGTATTTT.

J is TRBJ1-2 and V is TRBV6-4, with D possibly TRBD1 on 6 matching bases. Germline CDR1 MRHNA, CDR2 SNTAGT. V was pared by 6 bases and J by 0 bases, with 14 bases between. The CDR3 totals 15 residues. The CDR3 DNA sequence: TGTGCCAGCAGCCCTCAACAGGGATCTAACTATGGCTACACCTTC. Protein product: CASSPQQGSNYGYTF.